By its share, the clone carrying this T cell receptor beta chain is medium-sized (0.01 to 0.1%). The data belong to a study of spatial heterogeneity in lung cancer. TCRdb reprocessed the 5' RACE reads with MiXCR, giving one entry per CDR3 protein. The repertoire holds approximately 24,000 distinct CDR3 sequences, with approximately 4.6% as singletons. The time point denotes: sample taken at primary tumor resection. Researchers sequenced whole RNA taken from tumor, nontumor lung or frozen PBMC without sorting. This sample comprised PBMCs, obtained at surgery. This TCR derives from a male donor with early-stage non-small cell lung cancer.

This chain's CDR3 is CASSPRRTNQPQHF. DNA for the CDR3: TGTGCCAGCAGCCCCCGAAGGACCAATCAGCCCCAGCATTTT. The chain is built from TRBV3-1 and TRBJ1-5; D is undetermined. CDR3 length: 14 amino acids. The V end lost 4 bases, the J end lost 3 bases, and 10 bases lay between the germline ends. In germline, CDR1 is LGHDT, CDR2 YNNKEL (reference sequence).